These 20 T cell receptor beta chains were sequenced from one sample in a study of blood T cell repertoires in COVID-19. TCRdb keeps only in-frame clones here, not all; method: immunoSEQ multiplex PCR. The sample holds 330,000 or so clones, about 92% seen once. Sequenced sample: peripheral blood. These receptors all stem from a woman aged 60 to 75 with COVID-19, enrolled during active disease.

In DNA, the CDR3 is TGCAGTGCTAGTGTAATAGCGGGGGGACAAGAGACCCAGTACTTC. Residues: CSASVIAGGQETQYF. The genes are TRBV20-1 and TRBJ2-5; 10 bases map to TRBD2. V dropped 3 bases and J dropped 2; count of bases not matched to a gene: 6. CDR1 is DFQATT and CDR2 is SNEGSKA in the germline V gene (reference sequence). The CDR3 covers 15 residues.

On this clone: This specimen includes other DNA sequences encoding the same CDR3. The chain uses TRBV5-1 and TRBJ2-4, with D perhaps matching TRBD2 (5 bases). Trimming stripped 2 bases from V and 0 bases from J, with 6 bases between. The CDR3 totals 14 residues. In germline, CDR1 is SGHRS, CDR2 YFSETQ. The CDR3 loop is CASSLGLAKNIQYF. CDR3 coding DNA: TGCGCCAGCAGCTTAGGACTAGCCAAAAACATTCAGTACTTC.

V is TRBV14 and J is TRBJ1-1; D remains ambiguous. There are 16 residues in the CDR3. Trimming removed 3 bases at V and 3 bases at J, with 17 bases between. Germline V gene data show CDR1 as SGHDN and CDR2 as FVKESK. CDR3: CASSQRAAGKYTEAFF. The CDR3 nucleotides are TGTGCCAGCAGCCAGCGCGCCGCGGGGAAGTACACTGAAGCTTTCTTT.

In its sample, this clone was seen once. The V and J genes are TRBV6-5 and TRBJ1-2; D is uncertain. Germline values: CDR1 MNHEY, CDR2 SVGAGI. The CDR3 spans 14 residues. Trimming removed 11 bases at V and 4 bases at J, with 20 bases between. The CDR3 reads CAGSSAARGYGYTF. The CDR3 nucleotides read TGTGCCGGCTCATCGGCAGCTCGGGGCTATGGCTACACCTTC.

The rearrangement uses TRBV4-1 and TRBJ2-5, with a tentative D call TRBD2 (6 bases). The germline gives CDR1 MGHRA, CDR2 YSYEKL. The CDR3 extends over 18 amino acids. The V end lost 3 bases, the J end lost 4 bases, and 24 bases lay between the germline ends. Here the CDR3 DNA reads TGCGCCAGCAGCCATGGCGGGGCAGGGAAGGGAAAAGGAGAGACCCAGTACTTC. It codes for CASSHGGAGKGKGETQYF.

V gene TRBV6-6 combines with J gene TRBJ1-3; D uncertain. Per the germline V gene, CDR1 is MNHNY and CDR2 is SVGAGI (reference sequence). V lost 8 bases to trimming and J lost 0 bases, with 5 bases between them. The CDR3 consists of 12 residues. CDR3 nucleotide sequence: TGTGCCAGCGTTAGCTCTGGAAACACCATATATTTT. It is translated as CASVSSGNTIYF.

This clone was picked up a small number of times. The rearrangement links TRBV2 to TRBJ1-2; 9 nucleotides match TRBD1. Germline V gene sequence: CDR1 SNHLY, CDR2 FYNNEI. This CDR3 contains 13 residues. The ends lost 7 bases at V and 4 bases at J; junction bases unmatched: 4. The CDR3 region is CASIGGQGYGYTF. CDR3 sequence (DNA): TGTGCCAGCATTGGGGGACAGGGCTATGGCTACACCTTC.

The chain is built from TRBV5-1 and TRBJ2-5; TRBD1 aligns across 7 bases. CDR3 size: 14 residues. V dropped 3 bases and J dropped 3; count of bases not matched to a gene: 5. Per the germline V gene, CDR1 is SGHRS and CDR2 is YFSETQ. The CDR3 protein is CASSYDREKETQYF. CDR3 nucleotides: TGCGCCAGCAGCTACGACAGGGAAAAAGAGACCCAGTACTTC.

This sequence joins TRBV18 and TRBJ2-7, with TRBD1 matching 7 bases. Germline V gene data show CDR1 as KGHSH and CDR2 as LQKENI. The CDR3 loop spans 16 amino acids. With 3 bases clipped from V and 3 bases from J, the junction kept 11 bases outside the gene matches. The CDR3 coding sequence is TGTGCCAGCTCACCTCTTAAGACAGGGACAATCTACGAGCAGTACTTC. Amino acids: CASSPLKTGTIYEQYF.

This chain joins TRBV7-2 and TRBJ1-2, with a possible D match to TRBD1 (5 bases). With 5 bases removed from V and 4 bases from J, the gap between germline ends came to 11 bases. The CDR3 has 13 amino acids. Germline CDR1 is SGHTA and CDR2 is FQGNSA. CDR3 sequence (DNA): TGTGCCAGCAGCCAGGACACCTTCTATGGCTACACCTTC. This gives the protein CASSQDTFYGYTF.

This clone was seen only once. The CDR3 loop reads CAISSQGYTQYF. DNA for the CDR3: TGTGCCATCAGTTCACAGGGATATACGCAGTATTTT. The gene calls are TRBV10-3 and TRBJ2-3; possible D gene TRBD1, 6 bases. The CDR3 is 12 residues long. From germline, CDR1 is ENHRY and CDR2 SYGVKD. Trimming took 5 bases from V and 7 from J, leaving 10 bases between them.

This sequence joins TRBV4-1 and TRBJ1-1, with D tentatively TRBD1 (6 bases). The CDR3 consists of 14 residues. Germline V lookup: CDR1 MGHRA, CDR2 YSYEKL. The V gene lost 5 bases and the J gene lost 5 bases, with 15 bases spanning the gap. The CDR3 sequence: CASSKRTVETEAFF. The CDR3 DNA is TGCGCCAGCAGCAAACGGACAGTAGAGACTGAAGCTTTCTTT.

Only one count was recorded for this clone. This chain uses TRBV5-1 with TRBJ2-1; TRBD1 is a possible D gene (6 bases). V lost 4 bases, J lost 6 bases, and 20 bases lay in between. The CDR3 has 16 amino acids. The germline CDR1 and CDR2 sequences are SGHRS and YFSETQ. CDR3 nucleotide sequence: TGCGCCAGCAGCCGATACGAGGGGGAGATGTTCAATGAGCAGTTCTTC. It specifies CASSRYEGEMFNEQFF.

The chain links TRBV28 to TRBJ1-6; D possibly corresponds to TRBD1 (6 bases). CDR3 length equals 16 residues. The V gene's germline CDR1 is MDHEN and CDR2 SYDVKM. The V gene lost 5 bases and the J gene lost 10 bases, with 21 bases spanning the gap. Here the CDR3 DNA reads TGTGCCAGCAGTCCACTACCCGACAGGTTACGATCACCCCTCCACTTT. This sequence encodes CASSPLPDRLRSPLHF.

This chain joins TRBV6-5 and TRBJ1-3; D not resolved. Deletions cut 6 bases from V and 4 bases from J, with 10 bases between. Per the germline V gene, CDR1 is MNHEY and CDR2 is SVGAGI. The CDR3 length is 13 residues. CDR3 DNA: TGTGCCAGCAGGGAGGACCCCGGAAACACCATATATTTT. Encoded protein: CASREDPGNTIYF.

The chain has TRBV6-5 and TRBJ1-2, with D possibly TRBD1 on 6 matching bases. This CDR3 is 14 amino acids long. Germline CDR1 MNHEY, CDR2 SVGAGI. Trimming pared 2 bases from V and 7 bases from J, leaving 14 bases between. The chain's CDR3 is CASSYQDSLGGYTF. The CDR3 DNA sequence: TGTGCCAGCAGTTACCAGGACAGTTTAGGTGGCTACACCTTC.

This clone was seen a single time. The chain is built from TRBV7-9 and TRBJ1-1; D remains unclear. V lost 0 bases, J lost 7 bases, and 6 bases lay in between. The germline V gene encodes CDR1 SEHNR and CDR2 FQNEAQ (reference sequence). There are 12 residues in the CDR3. CDR3 DNA sequence: TGTGCCAGCAGCTTAGCGGCAGTTGAAGCTTTCTTT. It specifies CASSLAAVEAFF.

The genes are TRBV5-5 and TRBJ2-7; D may be TRBD1 (6 bases). Germline CDR1 SGHKS, CDR2 YYEKEE (reference sequence). The CDR3 totals 17 residues. With 3 bases removed from V and 0 bases from J, the gap between germline ends came to 19 bases. CDR3 loop: CASSSPAGGRGSYEQYF. CDR3 coding DNA: TGTGCCAGCAGCTCACCTGCTGGGGGCAGGGGCTCCTACGAGCAGTACTTC.

The chain links TRBV7-9 to TRBJ1-2; D call uncertain. Germline assignment: CDR1 SEHNR and CDR2 FQNEAQ (reference sequence). This CDR3 region has 13 residues. V was trimmed by 6 bases and J by 6 bases, leaving 14 bases between them. CDR3 protein: CASSILPGHGYTF. CDR3 nucleotides: TGTGCCAGCAGTATCCTACCGGGTCATGGCTACACCTTC.

V gene TRBV2 combines with J gene TRBJ1-3, with D uncertain. Trimming cost V 7 bases and J 3 bases, with 4 bases left between them. Germline-derived CDR1 and CDR2 are SNHLY and FYNNEI. The CDR3 length is 11 residues. The CDR3 protein is CASTVGNTIYF. In DNA, the CDR3 is TGTGCCAGCACAGTTGGAAACACCATATATTTT.